The clone carrying this TCR beta chain was picked up a small number of times. Germline V lookup: CDR1 SGHTA, CDR2 FQGNSA. The CDR3 is 11 residues long. Trimming pared 5 bases from V and 8 bases from J, leaving 9 bases between. Original methodology: By means of reference gene primer amplification, nucleated cell counts were estimated. Profiling relied on immunoSEQ multiplex PCR, and the TCRdb table lists in-frame clones only, not all of them. That table gives V, J and clone size, and the DNA gave D and trimming. The sample contains roughly 120,000 clones, about 80% of which appear only once. The sample comes from a study of blood T cell repertoires in COVID-19. Study-level information: COVID-19 samples from acute and convalescent phases originated in the United States, Italy and Spain. PBMCs, B-cell-depleted T cells, or T cells provided the cDNA or gDNA that made up the material.

The sample comprised peripheral blood. This receptor was taken from a man between 65 and 85 years old with active or convalescent COVID-19. This chain connects TRBV7-2 to TRBJ1-2; D possibly corresponds to TRBD1 (5 bases). CDR3 protein: CASSPAGGYTF. As DNA, the CDR3 is TGTGCCAGCAGCCCAGCAGGGGGCTACACCTTC.